This entry lists 6 T cell receptor beta chains sequenced from one sample in a study of T cell responses to AZD1222 COVID-19 vaccine. Clones were sequenced by immunoSEQ multiplex PCR, and TCRdb holds only the in-frame ones, with some missing. Found here are under 70,000 clones, roughly 90% of them singletons; the top ten hold roughly 15%. Material: peripheral blood, obtained 28 days after the second AZD1222 dose. These receptor sequences come from an adult who received the AZD1222 COVID-19 vaccine.

This chain links TRBV5-1 with TRBJ2-7; D not certain. V gave up 0 bases and J gave up 6 bases, with 10 bases separating them. This CDR3 is built from 13 residues. Germline CDR1 SGHRS, CDR2 YFSETQ. DNA of the CDR3: TGCGCCAGCAGCTTGGTGGTAGGCGGCGAGCAGTACTTC. Protein product: CASSLVVGGEQYF.

The chain has TRBV7-2 and TRBJ2-7, with D maybe TRBD2 (6 bases). The germline gives CDR1 SGHTA, CDR2 FQGNSA. Trimming removed 6 bases from V and 0 bases from J, with 15 bases in between. The CDR3 is 15 residues long. The CDR3 nucleotides read TGTGCCAGCAGGGATAACGAGCGGGTCTCCTACGAGCAGTACTTC. Translated, it gives CASRDNERVSYEQYF.

The chain couples TRBV6-5 to TRBJ2-7; either TRBD1 or TRBD2 may supply D (5 bases each). V was shortened by 7 bases and J by 0 bases, with 10 bases between the two germline ends. The V gene's germline CDR1 is MNHEY and CDR2 SVGAGI. This CDR3 is built from 13 residues. The CDR3 protein is CASTRDPSYEQYF. DNA for the CDR3: TGTGCCAGCACCAGGGACCCCTCCTACGAGCAGTACTTC.

The chain recombines TRBV29-1 with TRBJ1-6; TRBD1 aligns across 7 bases. V was pared by 4 bases and J by 7 bases, with 4 bases of the junction left unmatched. Germline values: CDR1 SQVTM, CDR2 ANQGSEA. The CDR3 covers 13 residues. CDR3 residues: CSVGQGGNSPLHF. The CDR3 coding sequence is TGCAGCGTTGGGCAGGGGGGGAATTCACCCCTCCACTTT.

This rearrangement joins TRBV19 to TRBJ2-2; 7 nucleotides agree with TRBD2. CDR1 and CDR2 (germline): LNHDA, SQIVND (reference sequence). CDR3 size: 17 residues. V gave up 1 base and J gave up 2 bases; unmatched junction bases: 7. The CDR3: CASSIGVPGGNTGELFF. The CDR3 nucleotides are TGTGCCAGTAGTATAGGGGTTCCGGGAGGAAACACCGGGGAGCTGTTTTTT.

This clone is a singleton in its sample. The chain carries TRBV5-4 and TRBJ2-2; D possibly matches TRBD1 or TRBD2 (6 bases each). Germline CDR1 and CDR2: SGHNT and YYREEE (reference sequence). With 2 bases removed from V and 7 bases from J, the gap between germline ends came to 9 bases. The CDR3 length is 13 residues. The CDR3 coding sequence is TGTGCCAGCAGCTTTGGAGGGGGCGGGGAGCTGTTTTTT. It translates to CASSFGGGGELFF. Variable domain in full (rest from reference TRBV5-4 and TRBJ2-2): ETGVTQSPTHLIKTRGQQVTLRCSSQSGHNTVSWYQQALGQGPQFIFQYYREEENGRGNFPPRFSGLQFPNYSSELNVNALELDDSALYLCASSFGGGGELFFGEGSRLTVL.